These 7 T cell receptor beta chains were all obtained from the same sample, sequenced in a study of spatial heterogeneity in lung cancer. Specified time point: sample taken at primary tumor resection. Unsorted whole RNA from tumor, nontumor lung or frozen PBMC underwent sequencing. TCRdb re-analysed the 5' RACE reads in MiXCR, keeping a single row per CDR3 protein. The sample holds about 12,000 distinct CDR3 sequences, 6.2% seen once. The material sequenced was normal lung tissue next to the tumor, taken at surgery. These receptors all come from a male donor with early-stage non-small cell lung cancer.

The sample holds many counts of this clonotype. The V call is TRBV6-6, the J call TRBJ2-3; 11 bases are shared with TRBD2. The CDR3 runs to 20 residues. Germline V gene lookup returns CDR1 MNHNY and CDR2 SVGAGI (reference sequence). The ends lost 2 bases at V and 0 bases at J; junction bases unmatched: 13. In DNA form, the CDR3 reads TGTGCCAGCAGTTACGCTACTAGCGGGAGAATCGGCGATAGCACAGATACGCAGTATTTT. It codes for CASSYATSGRIGDSTDTQYF.

At least ten counts were recorded for this clonotype. The genes are TRBV7-8 and TRBJ2-5, with D maybe TRBD1 (6 bases). This CDR3 spans 12 amino acids. Germline V gives CDR1 SGHVS, CDR2 FQNEAQ. Trimming stripped 9 bases from V and 6 bases from J, with 14 bases between. The CDR3 reads CAREQGPKTQYF. The CDR3 coding sequence is TGTGCCAGAGAACAGGGTCCTAAGACCCAGTACTTC.

This clonotype appeared many times. The V call is TRBV30, the J call TRBJ1-5, with TRBD1 identical over 8 bases. Germline-derived CDR1 and CDR2 are GTSNPN and SVGIG (reference sequence). The V gene end was trimmed by 3 bases and the J gene end by 6 bases; junction bases not matched to a gene: 4. This CDR3 spans 13 amino acids. Here the CDR3 DNA reads TGTGCCTGGAGCACAGGGGGTGGTCAGCCCCAGCATTTT. It encodes CAWSTGGGQPQHF. Supplemented by reference TRBV30 and TRBJ1-5, the full variable domain reads SQTIHQWPATLVQPVGSPLSLECTVEGTSNPNLYWYRQAAGRGLQLLFYSVGIGQISSEVPQNLSASRPQDRQFILSSKKLLLSDSGFYLCAWSTGGGQPQHFGDGTRLSIL.

In this sample, this clonotype is medium-sized. The chain links TRBV5-1 to TRBJ1-2, with 8 nucleotides matching TRBD1. CDR1 is SGHRS and CDR2 is YFSETQ in the germline V gene. The CDR3 extends over 16 amino acids. Germline trimming cut 3 bases from V and 0 bases from J; bases unmatched to any gene: 7. The CDR3 here is CASSSGQGLANYGYTF. The CDR3 region has the DNA TGCGCCAGCAGCTCTGGACAGGGTTTGGCTAACTATGGCTACACCTTC. The variable domain in full, with the rest retrieved from reference TRBV5-1 and TRBJ1-2, is KAGVTQTPRYLIKTRGQQVTLSCSPISGHRSVSWYQQTPGQGLQFLFEYFSETQRNKGNFPGRFSGRQFSNSRSEMNVSTLELGDSALYLCASSSGQGLANYGYTFGSGTRLTVV.

The chain uses TRBV7-9 and TRBJ2-3; D ambiguous. V dropped 1 base and J dropped 0 bases, with 5 bases sitting between them. This CDR3 region has 14 residues. CDR1 SEHNR and CDR2 FQNEAQ come from the germline V gene (reference sequence). The CDR3 bases are TGTGCCAGCAGCTTAGTGGATAGCACAGATACGCAGTATTTT. This sequence encodes CASSLVDSTDTQYF.

On this clonotype: Given a much more abundant clone one base away, this may be a read error. This chain connects TRBV3-1 to TRBJ2-7, with 12 bases matching TRBD2. The CDR3 totals 16 residues. Germline CDR1 reads LGHDT; CDR2 reads YNNKEL (reference sequence). DNA for the CDR3: TGTGCCAGCAGCCCTAGCGGGAGGGTCCTATACTACGAGCAGCACTTC. Amino acid sequence: CASSPSGRVLYYEQHF.

By share, this clonotype counts as medium-sized. The gene calls are TRBV7-2 and TRBJ2-6; D is undetermined. The length of the CDR3 is 17 residues. Germline V CDR1 and CDR2: SGHTA, FQGNSA. The V end lost 1 base, the J end lost 0 bases, and 10 bases lay between the germline ends. The CDR3, as DNA: TGTGCCAGCAGCTTAGAGGCCAGGAACTCTGGGGCCAACGTCCTGACTTTC. Its protein is CASSLEARNSGANVLTF.